This is a list of T cell receptor beta chains from one sample in a study of shared clonotypes between healthy human individuals. Clones were read by immunoSEQ multiplex PCR, and TCRdb kept only the in-frame ones, dropping some. The sample shows about 2 million clones, roughly 94% of them seen only once. Sequenced: naive CD8+ T cells sorted from blood. These receptors were collected from a man aged 18 to 29 in good health. The CDR3 runs from the conserved cysteine through the conserved F or W. Fields, in order: D gene, CDR3 length, V gene, clone size, J gene, CDR3 DNA, CDR3 protein. A D gene is named only where the DNA matches it firmly. The size of a clone is reported for some rows only, either as once, few or many, or as a class for expanded clones.

>TRBD2|21|TRBV5-1|-|TRBJ2-5
TGCGCCAGCAGCTTGGCCGAGGCAACAGTATTCGGACTAGGTTACCAAGAGACCCAGTACTTC
CASSLAEATVFGLGYQETQYF
>TRBD1|13|TRBV6-5|-|TRBJ1-1
TGTGCCAGCAGTTATCCAGGGGGCACTGAAGCTTTCTTT
CASSYPGGTEAFF
>-|15|TRBV5-1|-|TRBJ1-2
TGCGCCAGCAGCGTAGAGGGACACCTAAACTATGGCTACACCTTC
CASSVEGHLNYGYTF
>TRBD1|15|TRBV13|-|TRBJ1-2
TGTGCCAGCAGCCAAGTCGGGACAGGGAAAGATGGCTACACCTTC
CASSQVGTGKDGYTF
>TRBD1|15|TRBV9|-|TRBJ1-6
TGTGCCAGCAGCACCAGGACAGGGGTTAATTCACCCCTCCACTTT
CASSTRTGVNSPLHF
>-|13|TRBV7-9|-|TRBJ2-5
TGTGCCAGCAGCTTAGGGGAGCAAGAGACCCAGTACTTC
CASSLGEQETQYF
>-|13|TRBV19|-|TRBJ2-2
TGTGCCAGTAGAGGGTCCACGGCCGGGGAGCTGTTTTTT
CASRGSTAGELFF
>-|14|TRBV11-1|-|TRBJ1-6
TGTGCCAGCAGCTTCGGCCAGGGTCTTCCACCCCTCCACTTT
CASSFGQGLPPLHF
>-|15|TRBV6-6|-|TRBJ2-3
TGTGCCAGCAGTTACTCAGCGGCCTACACAGATACGCAGTATTTT
CASSYSAAYTDTQYF
>-|12|TRBV23-1|once|TRBJ1-5
TGCGCCAGCAGTCGCAGGGCCCAGCCCCAGCATTTT
CASSRRAQPQHF
>-|13|TRBV5-1|once|TRBJ2-7
TGCGCCAGCAGCTTCGATATCTCCTACGAGCAGTACTTC
CASSFDISYEQYF
>-|17|TRBV7-9|-|TRBJ2-3
TGTGCCAGCAGCACCCCCGCGCGGGGGCCTGGCGCAGATACGCAGTATTTT
CASSTPARGPGADTQYF
>-|13|TRBV19|-|TRBJ2-7
TGTGCCAGTAGCCCGGCCGTGGGCTACGAGCAGTACTTC
CASSPAVGYEQYF
>-|17|TRBV11-2|-|TRBJ1-1
TGTGCCAGCAGCTTAGATTCTCCCACAACAATGAACACTGAAGCTTTCTTT
CASSLDSPTTMNTEAFF
>TRBD1|17|TRBV7-9|-|TRBJ2-2
TGTGCCAGCAGTCAGACCGGGACAGGGGGAGACACCGGGGAGCTGTTTTTT
CASSQTGTGGDTGELFF
>TRBD2|18|TRBV7-8|-|TRBJ2-5
TGTGCCAGCAGCTTAATATCCGCGCTAGCGGATCCAGGAGAGACCCAGTACTTC
CASSLISALADPGETQYF
>-|13|TRBV6-5|-|TRBJ1-1
TGTGCCAGCAGTTACTCGAGGGGCACTGAAGCTTTCTTT
CASSYSRGTEAFF
>TRBD1|13|TRBV7-2|-|TRBJ1-4
TGTGCCAGCAGCTCAGGGGGGAGTGAAAAACTGTTTTTT
CASSSGGSEKLFF
>-|16|TRBV13|-|TRBJ2-6
TGTGCCAGCAGTGATACGGGTTACTCTGGGGCCAACGTCCTGACTTTC
CASSDTGYSGANVLTF
>TRBD2|17|TRBV7-9|-|TRBJ2-5
TGTGCCAGCAGTTGGACTAGCGGAGAACCCAACCAAGAGACCCAGTACTTC
CASSWTSGEPNQETQYF
>TRBD1|14|TRBV28|few|TRBJ2-2
TGTGCCAGCAGTTCGACAGGGGACACCGGGGAGCTGTTTTTT
CASSSTGDTGELFF
>-|14|TRBV6-5|-|TRBJ1-2
TGTGCCAGCAGTTACTCGTACAGCGGAGAGGGCTACACCTTC
CASSYSYSGEGYTF
>-|17|TRBV5-8|-|TRBJ1-6
TGTGCCAGCAGCTTGCTGGGGACCGGTTGGGGGGATTCACCCCTCCACTTT
CASSLLGTGWGDSPLHF
>-|14|TRBV19|-|TRBJ2-3
TGTGCCAGTAGTGCTTCCGAGGGCACAGATACGCAGTATTTT
CASSASEGTDTQYF
>-|14|TRBV12-2|-|TRBJ2-1
TGTGCAAGCCGAACTCTGGGGGGAGGTAGTGAGCAGTTCTTC
CASRTLGGGSEQFF
>TRBD1|15|TRBV7-9|-|TRBJ2-7
TGTGCCAGCAGCTTAGGGGGACAGATAAGCTACGAGCAGTACTTC
CASSLGGQISYEQYF
>-|17|TRBV6-1|-|TRBJ1-5
TGTGCCAGCAGTGAAGGGGGGGGACACCTTAGCAATCAGCCCCAGCATTTT
CASSEGGGHLSNQPQHF
>-|14|TRBV10-1|-|TRBJ2-3
TGCGCCAGCAGTGAAGTCAGGGGCACAGATACGCAGTATTTT
CASSEVRGTDTQYF
>-|15|TRBV6-1|-|TRBJ2-7
TGTGCCAGCAGTGAAGCGGGAGGGGGGCGCTACGAGCAGTACTTC
CASSEAGGGRYEQYF
>-|12|TRBV6-1|once|TRBJ2-7
TGTGCCAGCAGTGAAGTAAGGTACGAGCAGTACTTC
CASSEVRYEQYF
>TRBD2|15|TRBV5-6|-|TRBJ2-1
TGTGCCAGCAGCGTGGGGACTAGACCCTACAATGAGCAGTTCTTC
CASSVGTRPYNEQFF
>TRBD1|14|TRBV29-1|-|TRBJ1-2
TGCAGCGGCGGACCTGACAGGGAGGCGTATGGCTACACCTTC
CSGGPDREAYGYTF
>TRBD1|15|TRBV7-9|-|TRBJ2-1
TGTGCCAGCAGCTTATACAGGGGTGAGCACAATGAGCAGTTCTTC
CASSLYRGEHNEQFF
>-|16|TRBV18|-|TRBJ2-7
TGTGCCAGCTCACCCACCGAAGGGATTAAGTCCTACGAGCAGTACTTC
CASSPTEGIKSYEQYF
>TRBD1|16|TRBV6-1|few|TRBJ1-2
TGTGCCAGCAGTGCCCCTACGGACAGGGGGCACTATGGCTACACCTTC
CASSAPTDRGHYGYTF
>-|13|TRBV27|-|TRBJ2-7
TGTGCCAGCAGTTTTGGGGGTTCCTACGAGCAGTACTTC
CASSFGGSYEQYF
>TRBD2|16|TRBV9|-|TRBJ2-3
TGTGCCAGCAGCGTGACTAGCGGGGTTAGCACAGATACGCAGTATTTT
CASSVTSGVSTDTQYF
>-|14|TRBV27|-|TRBJ2-7
TGTGCCAGCAGCATAGGGGGGCCGTCGGTCGAGCAGTACTTC
CASSIGGPSVEQYF